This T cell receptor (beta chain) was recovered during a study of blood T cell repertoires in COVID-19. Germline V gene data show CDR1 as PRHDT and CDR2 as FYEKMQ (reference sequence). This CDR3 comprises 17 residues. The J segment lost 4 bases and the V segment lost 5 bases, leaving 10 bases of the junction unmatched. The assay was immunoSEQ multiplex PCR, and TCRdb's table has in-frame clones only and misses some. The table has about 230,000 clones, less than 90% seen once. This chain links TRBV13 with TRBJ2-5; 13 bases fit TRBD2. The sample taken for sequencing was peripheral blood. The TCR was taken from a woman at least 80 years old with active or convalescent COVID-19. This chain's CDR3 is CASSPDRLAGGRETQYF. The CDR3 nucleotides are TGTGCCAGCAGCCCGGACCGACTAGCGGGAGGTCGAGAGACCCAGTACTTC.